This TCR beta chain is drawn from a study of cytomegalovirus exposure and HLA in healthy donors. Study outcomes and limitations: Among the CMV-associated chains, three were confirmed in vitro as specific for CMV antigens. Altogether, 160 or so TCR beta chains were recorded as cytomegalovirus-associated. The TCR clusters that emerged in the first cohort tended, a later analysis found, to co-occur in the approximately 130 validation repertoires.

Profiling relied on immunoSEQ multiplex PCR, and the TCRdb table lists in-frame clones only, not all of them. Of a few hundred thousand clones in the sample, roughly 90% were seen once. These donors were members of the roughly 110-subject validation cohort, a group separate from the roughly 670-subject first cohort. Trimming removed 5 bases from V and 6 bases from J; junction bases left unmatched: 8. Germline CDR1 SGHTA, CDR2 FQGTGA. This CDR3 contains 16 residues. This clone was seen many times. Its matching antigen is unknown. This same CDR3 is encoded by further DNA sequences in the sample. This chain links TRBV7-3 with TRBJ2-7, with 15 bases matching TRBD2. This clonotype was sampled from a young woman in good health and CMV-seronegative. The specimen was PBMCs. Here the CDR3 reads CASSRNVGLAGGEQYF. In nucleotides, the CDR3 is TGTGCCAGCAGCCGGAATGTGGGACTAGCGGGAGGCGAGCAGTACTTC.